This TCR beta chain was identified in a study of T cell responses to AZD1222 COVID-19 vaccine. This CDR3 spans 12 amino acids. V was shortened by 1 base and J by 7 bases, with 5 bases between the two germline ends. Germline V gives CDR1 LGHNA, CDR2 YNFKEQ. The table came from immunoSEQ multiplex PCR; TCRdb's copy has only in-frame clones and leaves some out. The sample contains more than 95,000 clones, around 91% of which appear only once. The sequenced sample was peripheral blood, obtained on day 0 of AZD1222 vaccination. This receptor was identified in an adult in good health. The V and J genes are TRBV4-2 and TRBJ2-1; D not resolved. The CDR3 here is CASSQGINEQFF. The CDR3 nucleotides read TGTGCCAGCAGCCAAGGAATAAATGAGCAGTTCTTC.